The clone carrying this T cell receptor beta chain is a singleton in its sample. Antigen: not known. The method was immunoSEQ multiplex PCR; TCRdb's version includes in-frame clones alone and lacks a portion of them. The sample contains roughly 25,000 clones, roughly 96% of which appear only once. This specimen belongs to a study of monozygotic twins with cystic fibrosis. Unmatched junction bases numbered 14, after V lost 4 bases and J lost 10 bases. The V gene's germline CDR1 is SGHVS and CDR2 FQNEAQ. The CDR3 runs to 16 residues. Whole-study findings and limits: The repertoire was suggested to be naive-dominated, clonality median roughly 0.0091. In 13 of 16 pairs, V gene usage was closest to the co-twin's.

Specimen: blood. V usage is TRBV7-8 and J usage is TRBJ2-1, with 9 bases identical to TRBD2. The receptor was isolated from a girl aged 2 to 10 with cystic fibrosis. This CDR3 reads CASSSIVSGRLKEQFF. DNA of the CDR3: TGTGCCAGCAGCTCGATTGTTAGCGGGAGATTGAAGGAGCAGTTCTTC. The variable domain in full, completed from reference TRBV7-8 and TRBJ2-1, reads GAGVSQSPRYKVAKRGQDVALRCDPISGHVSLFWYQQALGQGPEFLTYFQNEAQLDKSGLPSDRFFAERPEGSVSTLKIQRTQQEDSAVYLCASSSIVSGRLKEQFFGPGTRLTVL.